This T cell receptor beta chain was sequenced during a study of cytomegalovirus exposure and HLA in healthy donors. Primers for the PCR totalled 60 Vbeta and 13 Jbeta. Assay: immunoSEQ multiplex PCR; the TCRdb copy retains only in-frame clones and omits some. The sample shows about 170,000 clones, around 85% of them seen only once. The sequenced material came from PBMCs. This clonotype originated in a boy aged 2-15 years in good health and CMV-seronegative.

The CDR3 here is CASRDRGATNEKLFF. The CDR3 DNA reads TGCGCCAGCAGGGACAGGGGAGCAACTAATGAAAAACTGTTTTTT. The chain links TRBV10-2 to TRBJ1-4; TRBD1 agrees at 9 bases. From germline, CDR1 is WSHSY and CDR2 SAAADI. The length of the CDR3 is 15 residues. With 6 bases clipped from V and 0 bases from J, the junction kept 2 bases outside the gene matches.